This T cell receptor (beta chain) was sequenced in a study of blood T cell repertoires in COVID-19. Using immunoSEQ multiplex PCR, the repertoire was profiled, and TCRdb retains in-frame clones only, with some absent. Of approximately 190,000 clones in the sample, 82% were seen once. V was clipped by 4 bases and J by 0 bases, with 18 bases between them. Looked up from germline, CDR1 is MGHRA and CDR2 is YSYEKL. The CDR3 loop spans 18 amino acids. This sequence originates from a woman aged 60-75 years with COVID-19, enrolled during active disease. Source material: peripheral blood. The V gene is TRBV4-1, the J gene TRBJ1-4; possibly TRBD1 for D (6 bases). The CDR3 DNA reads TGCGCCAGCAGCCCTAAAAGGACAGACCCTCCAACTAATGAAAAACTGTTTTTT. It encodes CASSPKRTDPPTNEKLFF.